Presented here are 30 T cell receptor beta chains from one specimen sequenced in a study of shared clonotypes between healthy human individuals. Clones were sequenced by immunoSEQ multiplex PCR, and TCRdb holds only the in-frame ones, with some missing. This sample carries under 600,000 clones, around 77% of them seen once, and the ten largest clones take around 13%. Input material: PBMCs. These receptors were obtained from a woman in her thirties or forties in good health. Some clones in this sample may be carry-over from other donors' samples.

V gene TRBV28 combines with J gene TRBJ2-5, with 7 bases fitting TRBD2. Germline CDR1 MDHEN, CDR2 SYDVKM. This CDR3 comprises 14 residues. After removal of 3 bases from V and 1 base from J, the junction contained 2 bases not matched to a gene. The CDR3 here is CASSLGTIQETQYF. In DNA form, the CDR3 reads TGTGCCAGCAGTTTGGGGACTATCCAAGAGACCCAGTACTTC.

This chain uses TRBV28 with TRBJ2-7; the D gene is possibly TRBD2 (6 bases). The CDR3 runs 14 residues. Trimming removed 3 bases at V and 5 bases at J, with 14 bases between. Germline values: CDR1 MDHEN, CDR2 SYDVKM. CDR3 in amino acids: CASSFWGRIHEQYF. CDR3 DNA sequence: TGTGCCAGCAGTTTTTGGGGGAGGATCCACGAGCAGTACTTC. Based on the CDR3 plus reference TRBV28 and TRBJ2-7, the full variable domain is DVKVTQSSRYLVKRTGEKVFLECVQDMDHENMFWYRQDPGLGLRLIYFSYDVKMKEKGDIPEGYSVSREKKERFSLILESASTNQTSMYLCASSFWGRIHEQYFGPGTRLTVT.

The chain is built from TRBV18 and TRBJ2-1; 13 nucleotides line up with TRBD2. V lost 1 base and J lost 4; bases outside the gene matches: 1. The CDR3 contains 16 residues. Germline CDR1 reads KGHSH; CDR2 reads LQKENI. Here the CDR3 reads CASSPRTSGGYNEQFF. The CDR3 DNA is TGTGCCAGCTCACCACGGACTAGCGGGGGATACAATGAGCAGTTCTTC. The complete variable domain, with remaining parts taken from reference TRBV18 and TRBJ2-1, reads NAGVMQNPRHLVRRRGQEARLRCSPMKGHSHVYWYRQLPEEGLKFMVYLQKENIIDESGMPKERFSAEFPKEGPSILRIQQVVRGDSAAYFCASSPRTSGGYNEQFFGPGTRLTVL.

The rearrangement links TRBV30 to TRBJ2-5, with D possibly TRBD2 on 5 matching bases. Trimming left V 0 bases short and J 5 bases short, with 10 bases between. The CDR3 loop spans 13 amino acids. The germline V gene has CDR1 GTSNPN and CDR2 SVGIG (reference sequence). The CDR3 loop is CAWSVLGGETQYF. As DNA, the CDR3 is TGTGCCTGGAGTGTATTGGGCGGGGAGACCCAGTACTTC. The variable domain in full, completed from reference TRBV30 and TRBJ2-5, reads SQTIHQWPATLVQPVGSPLSLECTVEGTSNPNLYWYRQAAGRGLQLLFYSVGIGQISSEVPQNLSASRPQDRQFILSSKKLLLSDSGFYLCAWSVLGGETQYFGPGTRLLVL.

The chain has TRBV7-2 and TRBJ2-7; 10 nucleotides match TRBD1. CDR3 length: 13 residues. Germline V gene sequence: CDR1 SGHTA, CDR2 FQGNSA. Trimming at V came to 6 bases and at J to 6 bases, leaving 5 bases not matched to a gene. The CDR3 region is CASRRDRGGEQYF. In nucleotides, the CDR3 is TGTGCCAGCAGACGGGACAGGGGTGGCGAGCAGTACTTC.

For the CDR3, the DNA is TGTGCCAGCAGCGGGACTAGCGGGAACAATGAGCAGTTCTTC. Its translation: CASSGTSGNNEQFF. The chain uses TRBV2 and TRBJ2-1; 13 bases map to TRBD2. V shed 6 bases, J shed 5 bases, and the junction held 1 base outside the gene matches. In germline, CDR1 is SNHLY, CDR2 FYNNEI. The CDR3 consists of 14 residues.

The sample holds one count of this clone. The chain uses TRBV7-2 and TRBJ2-7; D remains ambiguous. Looked up from germline, CDR1 is SGHTA and CDR2 is FQGNSA. The V end was cut by 5 bases, the J end by 3 bases, with 8 bases between. The length of the CDR3 is 12 residues. This CDR3 reads CASSPSIYEQYF. The CDR3 nucleotides read TGTGCCAGCAGCCCGTCCATCTACGAGCAGTACTTC. The variable domain in full, completed from reference TRBV7-2 and TRBJ2-7, reads GAGVSQSPSNKVTEKGKDVELRCDPISGHTALYWYRQSLGQGLEFLIYFQGNSAPDKSGLPSDRFSAERTGGSVSTLTIQRTQQEDSAVYLCASSPSIYEQYFGPGTRLTVT.

The V gene is TRBV30, the J gene TRBJ2-7; 8 bases fit TRBD2. Germline V CDR1 and CDR2: GTSNPN, SVGIG (reference sequence). This CDR3 is 13 amino acids long. After removal of 5 bases from V and 5 bases from J, the junction contained 8 bases not matched to a gene. In nucleotides, the CDR3 is TGTGCCTGGGCTAGCGGGCCTCCTAACGAGCAGTACTTC. Protein sequence: CAWASGPPNEQYF.

The chain recombines TRBV30 with TRBJ1-6; tentatively, D is TRBD1 (6 bases). The CDR3 totals 17 residues. The germline CDR1 and CDR2 sequences are GTSNPN and SVGIG (reference sequence). The V gene lost 3 bases and the J gene lost 2 bases, with 17 bases spanning the gap. CDR3 DNA: TGTGCCTGGAGGGACCGATTGGGGGCCCCCTATAATTCACCCCTCCACTTT. Amino acids: CAWRDRLGAPYNSPLHF.

The V and J genes are TRBV2 and TRBJ2-7; D gene unclear. V lost 2 bases, J lost 4 bases, and 12 bases lay in between. The CDR3 loop spans 14 amino acids. Germline V lookup: CDR1 SNHLY, CDR2 FYNNEI. The CDR3 DNA reads TGTGCCAGCAGTGAAATTCGGTGTTGGTACGAGCAGTACTTC. It translates to CASSEIRCWYEQYF.

This rearrangement joins TRBV18 to TRBJ2-6; 8 bases fit TRBD1. Germline V gene data show CDR1 as KGHSH and CDR2 as LQKENI. The CDR3 is 16 amino acids. The V segment lost 2 bases and the J segment 4 bases; nucleotides outside the gene matches: 4. This CDR3 is CASSPRTGPGANVLTF. In DNA form, the CDR3 reads TGTGCCAGCTCACCAAGGACAGGGCCAGGGGCCAACGTCCTGACTTTC.

The rearrangement joins TRBV9 to TRBJ2-1; perhaps D is TRBD1 or TRBD2 (5 bases each). Deletions cut 4 bases from V and 8 bases from J, with 19 bases between. CDR1 is SGDLS, CDR2 YYNGEE, per germline. The CDR3 extends over 15 amino acids. This chain's CDR3 is CASSQGPSKGDEQFF. Here the CDR3 DNA reads TGTGCCAGCAGCCAGGGCCCTAGCAAAGGCGATGAGCAGTTCTTC.

This chain connects TRBV7-9 to TRBJ1-4; 7 nucleotides match TRBD1. The V and J ends lost 1 base and 8 bases, in that order; junction bases with no gene match: 10. Germline CDR1 SEHNR, CDR2 FQNEAQ (reference sequence). This CDR3 is built from 16 residues. The CDR3 nucleotides are TGTGCCAGCAGCTTAGTAGTCGGTTCAGGGGGAGAAAAACTGTTTTTT. Translation gives CASSLVVGSGGEKLFF.

A word on this clone: This is likely an artifact of a read error, given a far larger clone one base away. The V and J genes are TRBV27 and TRBJ2-2, with a possible D match to TRBD1 (6 bases). Germline V gene sequence: CDR1 MNHEY, CDR2 SMNVEV (reference sequence). The CDR3 is 16 amino acids. The CDR3 nucleotides are TGTGCCAGCACGGCAAGTCACAGGGTATACACCGGGAAGCTGTTTTTT. Amino acids: CASTASHRVYTGKLFF.

The chain carries TRBV11-2 and TRBJ2-5; 8 nucleotides align to TRBD1. TRBJ2-7 explains the end of the DNA better; the J call may be wrong. The CDR3 has 14 amino acids. Germline V gene sequence: CDR1 SGHAT, CDR2 FQNNGV. The CDR3 coding sequence is TGTGCCAGCAGCAAGGACAGGGCGATCTACGAGCAGTACTTC. Translation: CASSKDRAIYEQYF.

J is TRBJ1-1 and V is TRBV5-1; no clear D. The CDR3 contains 14 residues. CDR1 is SGHRS, CDR2 YFSETQ, per germline. V was pared by 1 base and J by 0 bases, with 7 bases between. As DNA, the CDR3 is TGCGCCAGCAGCTTGTATCAATTGAACACTGAAGCTTTCTTT. Amino acids: CASSLYQLNTEAFF.

Notes on this clone: This likely stems from a read error, as it lies one base from a far larger clone. V is TRBV11-2 and J is TRBJ2-3, with D perhaps TRBD1 or TRBD2 (5 bases each). V gave up 3 bases and J gave up 4 bases, with 14 bases separating them. Germline CDR1 and CDR2: SGHAT and FQNNGV. The CDR3 has 15 residues. CDR3 region: CASSFCGGSPDTQYF. The CDR3, as DNA: TGTGCCAGCAGCTTTTGTGGGGGTTCTCCAGATACGCAGTATTTT.

The gene calls are TRBV28 and TRBJ1-1, with a possible D match to TRBD1 (5 bases). V was shortened by 6 bases and J by 0 bases, with 14 bases between the two germline ends. The CDR3 is 15 residues long. The germline V gene encodes CDR1 MDHEN and CDR2 SYDVKM. Written as DNA, the CDR3 is TGTGCCAGCAGCCCCCCTACAGGATTGAACACTGAAGCTTTCTTT. Translating it yields CASSPPTGLNTEAFF.

The chain has TRBV19 and TRBJ1-5; 8 positions match TRBD1. J was trimmed by 2 bases and V by 6 bases; bases with no gene match: 3. Germline CDR1 LNHDA, CDR2 SQIVND (reference sequence). This CDR3 is built from 14 residues. This CDR3 reads CASSVGQGNQPQHF. Written as DNA, the CDR3 is TGTGCCAGTAGCGTGGGACAGGGCAATCAGCCCCAGCATTTT.

The chain employs TRBV28 and TRBJ1-5; D may be TRBD1 (5 bases). V was trimmed by 5 bases and J by 7 bases, leaving 9 bases between them. The CDR3 loop spans 12 amino acids. Germline lookup yields CDR1 MDHEN and CDR2 SYDVKM. The CDR3 DNA follows: TGTGCCAGCAGTACCAGGGAACAGCCCCAGCATTTT. As protein: CASSTREQPQHF. Variable domain in full (rest from reference TRBV28 and TRBJ1-5): DVKVTQSSRYLVKRTGEKVFLECVQDMDHENMFWYRQDPGLGLRLIYFSYDVKMKEKGDIPEGYSVSREKKERFSLILESASTNQTSMYLCASSTREQPQHFGDGTRLSIL.

Only a few counts were recorded for this clone. The V gene is TRBV7-2, the J gene TRBJ1-6; perhaps TRBD1 as D (5 bases). Trimming cost V 0 bases and J 10 bases, with 13 bases left between them. Per the germline V gene, CDR1 is SGHTA and CDR2 is FQGNSA. The CDR3 runs to 15 residues. In DNA form, the CDR3 reads TGTGCCAGCAGCTTAGCGATGCAGGGAGGGTCACCCCTCCACTTT. Translation: CASSLAMQGGSPLHF.

The chain recombines TRBV7-8 with TRBJ1-1; TRBD1 agrees at 7 bases. In germline, CDR1 is SGHVS, CDR2 FQNEAQ. Trimming took 1 base from V and 5 from J; bases not matched to a gene: 4. This CDR3 contains 14 residues. The chain's CDR3 is CASSLGRGRTEAFF. The CDR3 DNA is TGTGCCAGCAGCTTAGGTAGGGGGCGAACTGAAGCTTTCTTT. The whole variable domain, filled in from reference TRBV7-8 and TRBJ1-1, reads GAGVSQSPRYKVAKRGQDVALRCDPISGHVSLFWYQQALGQGPEFLTYFQNEAQLDKSGLPSDRFFAERPEGSVSTLKIQRTQQEDSAVYLCASSLGRGRTEAFFGQGTRLTVV.

This rearrangement joins TRBV9 to TRBJ2-7, with 10 bases aligning to TRBD2. The trim removed 4 bases at V and 6 bases at J, leaving 4 bases unmatched. There are 13 residues in the CDR3. Germline CDR1 and CDR2: SGDLS and YYNGEE. CDR3 region: CASSLAGGPEQYF. CDR3 bases: TGTGCCAGCAGCTTAGCGGGAGGTCCCGAGCAGTACTTC.

The chain carries TRBV21-1 and TRBJ2-4; the table's D call, TRBD1, has no DNA check behind it. TRBV21-1 is a documented pseudogene. This CDR3 is built from 20 residues. The chain's CDR3 is CASSKRGQGRVRLAKNIQYF. The CDR3 DNA reads as TGTGCCAGCAGCAAACGTGGACAGGGGAGGGTACGTCTAGCCAAAAACATTCAGTACTTC.

This sequence joins TRBV11-3 and TRBJ2-1, with TRBD2 identical over 9 bases. The germline V gene has CDR1 SGHNT and CDR2 YENEEA. V trimming: 3 bases; J trimming: 13 bases; junction bases outside the gene matches: 7. The CDR3 is 13 amino acids. The DNA of the CDR3 is TGTGCCAGCAGCTTGTTGCGGGAGGGCCTTCAGTTCTTC. Amino acid sequence: CASSLLREGLQFF.

This clone was counted between two and nine times. The rearrangement uses TRBV28 and TRBJ2-7, with 9 bases identical to TRBD1. Trimming at V came to 5 bases and at J to 0 bases, leaving 5 bases not matched to a gene. This CDR3 is built from 15 residues. Germline V gene data show CDR1 as MDHEN and CDR2 as SYDVKM. The CDR3 spells CASSPSGQGSYEQYF. The CDR3 DNA is TGTGCCAGCAGTCCTTCGGGACAGGGCTCCTACGAGCAGTACTTC. The entire variable domain, with the rest obtained from reference TRBV28 and TRBJ2-7, is as follows: DVKVTQSSRYLVKRTGEKVFLECVQDMDHENMFWYRQDPGLGLRLIYFSYDVKMKEKGDIPEGYSVSREKKERFSLILESASTNQTSMYLCASSPSGQGSYEQYFGPGTRLTVT.

The DNA of the CDR3 is TGCAGCGTTGAAGATAGGGCCCAGGCATCTAACTATGGCTACACCTTC. Translating gives CSVEDRAQASNYGYTF. V and J are TRBV29-1 and TRBJ1-2, with D unclear. In germline, CDR1 is SQVTM, CDR2 ANQGSEA. The CDR3 loop spans 16 amino acids. V was clipped by 0 bases and J by 0 bases, with 14 bases between them.

The chain uses TRBV19 and TRBJ2-1; TRBD2 matches 8 bases. Germline V gives CDR1 LNHDA, CDR2 SQIVND (reference sequence). This CDR3 has 14 residues. V was clipped by 8 bases and J by 3 bases; unmatched bases: 6. Here the CDR3 DNA reads TGTGCCAGTGCAGCGGGGGCAGTCTACAATGAGCAGTTCTTC. As protein: CASAAGAVYNEQFF.

This clone came up once. The chain joins TRBV10-2 to TRBJ2-7, with TRBD2 matching over 12 bases. With V trimmed by 3 bases and J by 0 bases, 6 bases remained unmatched. Looked up from germline, CDR1 is WSHSY and CDR2 is SAAADI. This CDR3 comprises 17 residues. For the CDR3, the DNA is TGCGCCAGCAGTGACTCCGGACTAGCGGGAATCTCCTACGAGCAGTACTTC. It yields the protein CASSDSGLAGISYEQYF.

This clone was counted only a few times. The chain joins TRBV28 to TRBJ1-1, with D unresolved. This CDR3 comprises 9 residues. V lost 11 bases and J lost 5, with 6 bases in between. Germline V gene data show CDR1 as MDHEN and CDR2 as SYDVKM. The CDR3 loop is CAPTTEAFF. DNA of the CDR3: TGTGCCCCGACGACTGAAGCTTTCTTT.